A single sample gave rise to the 21 T cell receptor beta chains below, sequenced in a study of T-cell memory formation after mild COVID-19. MiXCR, applied by TCRdb to the 5' RACE reads, yields one record per CDR3 protein. The sample comprises hundreds of thousands of distinct CDR3 sequences, roughly 26% of which are singletons, and around 9.5% rests with the top ten. The sample comprised PBMCs or a T cell subset sorted from them (not recorded which). The receptors were gathered from an adult woman who had mild COVID-19 (a few samples of this study predate the infection). Cell type and time point are not known.

V usage is TRBV11-3 and J usage is TRBJ2-1; 16 nucleotides match TRBD2. The CDR3 has 16 amino acids. CDR1 and CDR2 from the germline V gene are SGHNT and YENEEA. Trimming cost V 4 bases and J 8 bases; bases outside gene matches: 5. CDR3 residues: CASSSGTSGGVHEQFF. CDR3 bases: TGTGCCAGCAGCTCGGGGACTAGCGGGGGGGTCCATGAGCAGTTCTTC.

This clonotype was detected a few times. The chain couples TRBV7-8 to TRBJ1-1, with unresolved D. This CDR3 contains 12 residues. The ends were cut back, 4 bases at V and 4 bases at J, with 7 bases in the middle. Germline V gene sequence: CDR1 SGHVS, CDR2 FQNEAQ. The CDR3 nucleotides are TGTGCCAGCAGCTCCCGGGTCACTGAAGCTTTCTTT. Protein product: CASSSRVTEAFF.

V usage is TRBV7-9 and J usage is TRBJ1-6, with D uncertain. From germline, CDR1 is SEHNR and CDR2 FQNEAQ (reference sequence). V lost 4 bases, J lost 8 bases, and 6 bases lay in between. CDR3 length equals 12 residues. This chain's CDR3 is CASSSMDSPLHF. The CDR3, as DNA: TGTGCCAGCAGCTCAATGGATTCACCCCTCCACTTT.

The chain uses TRBV18 and TRBJ2-1; D remains unclear. Germline V gives CDR1 KGHSH, CDR2 LQKENI. The CDR3 has 15 amino acids. Between the trimmed V and J ends, which lost 6 bases and 2 bases, there was a span of 14 bases. CDR3 nucleotides: TGTGCCAGCTCCTCATCGTTATCTCCCTACAATGAGCAGTTCTTC. It yields the protein CASSSSLSPYNEQFF.

In this sample, this clonotype turned up a few times. The rearrangement joins TRBV4-2 to TRBJ1-5, with D perhaps matching TRBD1 (6 bases). CDR1 and CDR2 from the germline V gene are LGHNA and YNFKEQ. V lost 1 base and J 3 bases, leaving 16 bases between the germline ends. This CDR3 spans 17 amino acids. Here the CDR3 DNA reads TGTGCCAGCAGCCAAGGAGTGGGCAGGGGAAACAATCAGCCCCAGCATTTT. It codes for CASSQGVGRGNNQPQHF.

This clonotype has only a few counts. The rearrangement uses TRBV7-3 and TRBJ2-1, with D perhaps given as TRBD1 or TRBD2 (5 bases each). Per the germline V gene, CDR1 is SGHTA and CDR2 is FQGTGA. Trimming removed 1 base at V and 2 bases at J, with 9 bases between. The CDR3 runs 15 residues. CDR3 amino acids: CASSLIGTPYNEQFF. The CDR3 DNA is TGTGCCAGCAGCTTAATAGGGACCCCCTACAATGAGCAGTTCTTC. Full variable domain (missing parts from reference TRBV7-3 and TRBJ2-1): GAGVSQTPSNKVTEKGKYVELRCDPISGHTALYWYRQSLGQGPEFLIYFQGTGAADDSGLPNDRFFAVRPEGSVSTLKIQRTERGDSAVYLCASSLIGTPYNEQFFGPGTRLTVL.

This chain joins TRBV25-1 and TRBJ1-1; tentative D call: TRBD1 (6 bases). This CDR3 has 15 residues. The germline V gene encodes CDR1 MGHDK and CDR2 SYGVNS. V lost 3 bases, J lost 4 bases, and 15 bases lay in between. Written as DNA, the CDR3 is TGTGCCAGCAGTGAGAGGGTGGGGGGGGCCACTGAAGCTTTCTTT. Encoded protein: CASSERVGGATEAFF.

This clonotype was observed a few times. This sequence joins TRBV7-9 and TRBJ2-1; 12 bases line up with TRBD2. Germline V gene sequence: CDR1 SEHNR, CDR2 FQNEAQ (reference sequence). V dropped 4 bases and J dropped 6; count of bases not matched to a gene: 7. There are 16 residues in the CDR3. This CDR3 is CASSSIGLAGLNEQFF. The CDR3 DNA is TGTGCCAGCAGCTCGATCGGACTAGCGGGACTCAATGAGCAGTTCTTC. The variable domain in full, completed from reference TRBV7-9 and TRBJ2-1, reads DTGVSQNPRHKITKRGQNVTFRCDPISEHNRLYWYRQTLGQGPEFLTYFQNEAQLEKSRLLSDRFSAERPKGSFSTLEIQRTEQGDSAMYLCASSSIGLAGLNEQFFGPGTRLTVL.

This clonotype was observed many times. V gene TRBV4-2 combines with J gene TRBJ2-4; D is unclear. Germline CDR1 and CDR2: LGHNA and YNFKEQ. This CDR3 contains 15 residues. V was clipped by 1 base and J by 0 bases, with 7 bases between them. CDR3 in DNA: TGTGCCAGCAGCCAAGCCCCGGGAGCCAAAAACATTCAGTACTTC. Residues: CASSQAPGAKNIQYF.

The V call is TRBV10-3, the J call TRBJ2-1, with TRBD2 matching 12 bases. There are 20 residues in the CDR3. V lost 4 bases to trimming and J lost 7 bases; unmatched junction nucleotides: 20. Germline values: CDR1 ENHRY, CDR2 SYGVKD. Here the CDR3 DNA reads TGTGCCATCAGTGGAGCCAGGGAACTCGCTAGCGGGAGGGAAAATAATGAGCAGTTCTTC. Encoded protein: CAISGARELASGRENNEQFF.

V and J are TRBV7-9 and TRBJ1-5, with D unresolved. The CDR3 is made up of 13 amino acids. With 1 base removed from V and 7 bases from J, the gap between germline ends came to 8 bases. Germline V gives CDR1 SEHNR, CDR2 FQNEAQ (reference sequence). The CDR3 coding sequence is TGTGCCAGCAGCTTAGTGACGGGCCAGCCCCAGCATTTT. It codes for CASSLVTGQPQHF.

The J gene is TRBJ2-7, the V gene TRBV18; 8 bases line up with TRBD1. J was trimmed by 1 base and V by 1 base; bases with no gene match: 3. The CDR3 sequence is 15 residues long. Germline CDR1 is KGHSH and CDR2 is LQKENI. CDR3 nucleotides: TGTGCCAGCTCACCACGGACAGGGCTTTCCTACGAGCAGTACTTC. Residues: CASSPRTGLSYEQYF.

This clonotype was picked up a small number of times. The chain is built from TRBV20-1 and TRBJ2-4; 8 bases match TRBD1. Germline CDR1 reads DFQATT; CDR2 reads SNEGSKA (reference sequence). V shed 0 bases and J 4 bases; nucleotides not matched to a gene: 11. This CDR3 is built from 17 residues. The CDR3 region is CSARDLSAGGLKNIQYF. CDR3 DNA: TGCAGTGCTAGAGATCTTAGCGCAGGGGGCTTAAAAAACATTCAGTACTTC.

A few counts support this clonotype. The rearrangement joins TRBV12-3 or TRBV12-4 to TRBJ1-4, with 8 bases that match TRBD1. V trimming: 7 bases; J trimming: 7 bases; junction bases outside the gene matches: 8. The CDR3 has 14 amino acids. The CDR3, as DNA: TGTGCCAGCACCCTGACAGGGGCGGGTGAAAAACTGTTTTTT. Translation gives CASTLTGAGEKLFF.

In DNA, the CDR3 is TGTGCCAGCAGCTTAGCCAGGAACGAGCAGTACTTC. Translation: CASSLARNEQYF. The chain is built from TRBV7-9 and TRBJ2-7; D unclear. V was clipped by 0 bases and J by 5 bases, with 5 bases between them. This CDR3 has 12 amino acids. Germline V gives CDR1 SEHNR, CDR2 FQNEAQ (reference sequence).

The gene calls are TRBV7-8 and TRBJ1-1; no clear D. The CDR3 sequence is 16 residues long. The V end was cut by 5 bases, the J end by 1 base, with 17 bases between. Looked up from germline, CDR1 is SGHVS and CDR2 is FQNEAQ. The CDR3 loop reads CASSLDVGHWNTEAFF. The CDR3 DNA is TGTGCCAGCAGCCTCGATGTTGGGCACTGGAACACTGAAGCTTTCTTT.

This sequence joins TRBV15 and TRBJ1-1, with TRBD1 as a possible D gene (6 bases). Looked up from germline, CDR1 is LNHNV and CDR2 is YYDKDF (reference sequence). Between the trimmed V and J ends, which lost 1 base and 2 bases, there was a span of 14 bases. This CDR3 has 16 amino acids. The CDR3 loop reads CATSRGLQGPNTEAFF. The DNA for the CDR3 is TGTGCCACCAGCAGAGGACTTCAGGGGCCAAACACTGAAGCTTTCTTT.

This chain links TRBV5-6 with TRBJ1-5; 9 positions agree with TRBD1. J gave up 7 bases and V 0 bases, and 5 bases lay outside the gene matches. CDR1 and CDR2 (germline): SGHDT, YYEEEE. This CDR3 is 15 amino acids long. CDR3 coding DNA: TGTGCCAGCAGCTTGGCCGGACAGGGGACACAGCCCCAGCATTTT. Amino acid sequence: CASSLAGQGTQPQHF.

This clonotype has just a few counts. The CDR3, as DNA: TGTGCCAGCAGTCGGAGTGGGGTGACTGAAGCTTTCTTT. Translation: CASSRSGVTEAFF. This chain links TRBV12-3 or TRBV12-4 with TRBJ1-1; no definite D call. The V gene lost 5 bases and the J gene lost 5 bases, with 12 bases spanning the gap. This CDR3 has 13 residues.

The chain couples TRBV28 to TRBJ2-3; 11 nucleotides align to TRBD2. This CDR3 comprises 18 residues. CDR1 and CDR2 from the germline V gene are MDHEN and SYDVKM. Trimming took 5 bases from V and 5 from J; bases not matched to a gene: 15. DNA for the CDR3: TGTGCCAGCAGTCTCCCGGGGGTAGCGGGAGGGCTCGGAGATACGCAGTATTTT. Amino acids: CASSLPGVAGGLGDTQYF.

The genes are TRBV29-1 and TRBJ1-5; a weak D match, TRBD1 (5 bases). The CDR3 covers 13 residues. From germline, CDR1 is SQVTM and CDR2 ANQGSEA. Trimming took off 6 bases at V and 5 bases at J, with 14 bases between the two ends. CDR3 protein: CSVGQGGHQPQHF. Here the CDR3 DNA reads TGCAGCGTGGGTCAGGGTGGACATCAGCCCCAGCATTTT.